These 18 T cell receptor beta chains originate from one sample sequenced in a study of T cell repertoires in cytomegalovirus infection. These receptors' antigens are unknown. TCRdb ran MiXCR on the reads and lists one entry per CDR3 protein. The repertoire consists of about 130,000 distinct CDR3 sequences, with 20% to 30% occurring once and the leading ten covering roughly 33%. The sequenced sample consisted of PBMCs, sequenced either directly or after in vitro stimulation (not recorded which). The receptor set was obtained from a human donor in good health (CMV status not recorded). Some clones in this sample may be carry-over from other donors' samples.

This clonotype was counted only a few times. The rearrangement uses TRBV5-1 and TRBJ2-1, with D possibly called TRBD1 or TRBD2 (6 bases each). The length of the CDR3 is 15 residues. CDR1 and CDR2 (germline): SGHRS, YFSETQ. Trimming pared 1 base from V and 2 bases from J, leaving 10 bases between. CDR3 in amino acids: CASSLMGGAYNEQFF. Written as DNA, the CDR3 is TGCGCCAGCAGCTTGATGGGGGGCGCCTACAATGAGCAGTTCTTC.

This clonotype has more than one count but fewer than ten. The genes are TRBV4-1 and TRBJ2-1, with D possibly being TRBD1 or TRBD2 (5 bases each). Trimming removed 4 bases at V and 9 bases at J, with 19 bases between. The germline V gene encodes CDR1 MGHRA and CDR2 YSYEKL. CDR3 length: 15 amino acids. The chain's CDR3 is CASSRGEGSSVEQFF. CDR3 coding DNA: TGCGCCAGCAGCCGGGGAGAGGGGTCTTCGGTTGAGCAGTTCTTC.

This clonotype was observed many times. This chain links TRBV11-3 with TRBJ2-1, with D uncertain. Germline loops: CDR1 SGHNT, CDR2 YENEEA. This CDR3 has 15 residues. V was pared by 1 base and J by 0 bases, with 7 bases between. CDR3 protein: CASSLVTTSYNEQFF. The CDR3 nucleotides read TGTGCCAGCAGCTTAGTTACCACCTCCTACAATGAGCAGTTCTTC.

The CDR3 bases are TGTGCCAGCAGTTTACGCGGGTACGTTTCCTACGAGCAGTACTTC. Its translation is CASSLRGYVSYEQYF. The chain joins TRBV27 to TRBJ2-7; possibly TRBD2 for D (5 bases). The CDR3 is made up of 15 amino acids. In germline, CDR1 is MNHEY, CDR2 SMNVEV (reference sequence). The ends were cut back, 2 bases at V and 1 base at J, with 12 bases in the middle.

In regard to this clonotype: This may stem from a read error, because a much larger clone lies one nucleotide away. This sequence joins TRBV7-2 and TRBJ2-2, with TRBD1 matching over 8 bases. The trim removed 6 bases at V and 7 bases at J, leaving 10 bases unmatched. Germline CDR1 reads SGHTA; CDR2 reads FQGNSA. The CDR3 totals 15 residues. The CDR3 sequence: CASSRGRGRFGELFF. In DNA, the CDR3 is TGTGCCAGCAGTAGGGGCAGGGGGCGCTTCGGGGAGCTGTTTTTT.

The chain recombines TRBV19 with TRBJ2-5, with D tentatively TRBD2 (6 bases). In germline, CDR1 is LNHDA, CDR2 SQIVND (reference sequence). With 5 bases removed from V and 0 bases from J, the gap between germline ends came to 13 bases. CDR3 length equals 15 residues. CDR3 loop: CASSPLAAYQETQYF. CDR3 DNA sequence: TGTGCCAGTAGTCCATTAGCGGCTTACCAAGAGACCCAGTACTTC.

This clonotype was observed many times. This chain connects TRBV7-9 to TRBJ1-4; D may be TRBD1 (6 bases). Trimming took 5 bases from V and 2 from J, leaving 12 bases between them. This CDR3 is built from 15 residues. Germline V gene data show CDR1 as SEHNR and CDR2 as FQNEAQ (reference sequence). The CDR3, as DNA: TGTGCCAGCAGCCCCTTAAGGGGGACTAATGAAAAACTGTTTTTT. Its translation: CASSPLRGTNEKLFF.

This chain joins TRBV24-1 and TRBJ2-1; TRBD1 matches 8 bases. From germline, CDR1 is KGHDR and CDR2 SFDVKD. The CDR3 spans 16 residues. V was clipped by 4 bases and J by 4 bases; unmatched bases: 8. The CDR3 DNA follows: TGTGCCACCAGTGAGAGTGACAGGGGCCTTTACAATGAGCAGTTCTTC. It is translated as CATSESDRGLYNEQFF.

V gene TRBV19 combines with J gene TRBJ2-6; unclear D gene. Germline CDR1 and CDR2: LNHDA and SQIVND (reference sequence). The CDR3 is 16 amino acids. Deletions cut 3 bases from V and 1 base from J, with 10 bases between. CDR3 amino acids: CASSIGEFSGANVLTF. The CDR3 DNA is TGTGCCAGTAGTATTGGAGAGTTTTCTGGGGCCAACGTCCTGACTTTC.

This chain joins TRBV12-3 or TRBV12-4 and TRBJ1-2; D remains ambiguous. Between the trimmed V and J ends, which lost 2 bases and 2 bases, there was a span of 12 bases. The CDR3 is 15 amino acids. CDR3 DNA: TGTGCCAGCAGTTTATTTGCAGGCGACAACTATGGCTACACCTTC. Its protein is CASSLFAGDNYGYTF.

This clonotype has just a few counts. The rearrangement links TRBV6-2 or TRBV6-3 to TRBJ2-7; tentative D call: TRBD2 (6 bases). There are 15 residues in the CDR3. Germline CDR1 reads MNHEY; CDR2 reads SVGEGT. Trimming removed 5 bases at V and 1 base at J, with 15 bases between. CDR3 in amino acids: CASSERGLISYEQYF. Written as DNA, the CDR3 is TGTGCCAGCAGTGAACGGGGACTCATTTCCTACGAGCAGTACTTC.

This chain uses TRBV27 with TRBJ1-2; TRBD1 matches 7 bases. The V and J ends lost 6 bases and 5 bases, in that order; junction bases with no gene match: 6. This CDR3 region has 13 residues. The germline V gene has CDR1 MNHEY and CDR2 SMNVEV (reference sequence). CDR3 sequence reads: CASRDRTLYGYTF. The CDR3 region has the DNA TGTGCCAGCAGGGACAGGACCCTTTATGGCTACACCTTC.

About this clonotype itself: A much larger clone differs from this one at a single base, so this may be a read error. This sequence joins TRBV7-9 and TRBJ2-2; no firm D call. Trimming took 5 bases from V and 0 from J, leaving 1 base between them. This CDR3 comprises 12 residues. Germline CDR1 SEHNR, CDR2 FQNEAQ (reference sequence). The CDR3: CASSPNTGELFF. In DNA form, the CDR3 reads TGTGCCAGCAGCCCGAACACCGGGGAGCTGTTTTTT.

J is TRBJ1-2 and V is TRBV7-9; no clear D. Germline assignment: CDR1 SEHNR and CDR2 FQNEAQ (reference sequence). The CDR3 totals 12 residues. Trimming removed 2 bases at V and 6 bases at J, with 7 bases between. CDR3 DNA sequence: TGTGCCAGCAGCTTAAGTACGCATGGCTACACCTTC. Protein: CASSLSTHGYTF.

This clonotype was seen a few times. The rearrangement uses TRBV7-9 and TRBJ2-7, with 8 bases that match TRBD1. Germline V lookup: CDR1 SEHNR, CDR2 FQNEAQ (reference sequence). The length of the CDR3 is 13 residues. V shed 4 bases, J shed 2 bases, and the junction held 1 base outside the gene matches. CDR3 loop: CASSYRGAYEQYV. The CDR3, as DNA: TGTGCCAGCAGCTACAGGGGGGCCTACGAGCAGTACGTC.

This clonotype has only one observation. CDR3 coding DNA: TGTGCCAGCAGATCTAGCGGGTCTAGCACAGATACGCAGTATTTT. This codes for CASRSSGSSTDTQYF. V and J are TRBV6-6 and TRBJ2-3, with TRBD2 matching over 8 bases. V gave up 6 bases and J gave up 0 bases; unmatched junction bases: 5. Germline CDR1 and CDR2: MNHNY and SVGAGI (reference sequence). The CDR3 extends over 15 amino acids.

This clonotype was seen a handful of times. The CDR3 region is CASSTRPSNTGELFF. The CDR3 nucleotides read TGTGCCAGCAGCACCCGACCATCGAACACCGGGGAGCTGTTTTTT. The chain employs TRBV7-2 and TRBJ2-2; D is unclear. The CDR3 consists of 15 residues. Germline values: CDR1 SGHTA, CDR2 FQGNSA. The V gene lost 5 bases and the J gene lost 0 bases, with 10 bases spanning the gap.

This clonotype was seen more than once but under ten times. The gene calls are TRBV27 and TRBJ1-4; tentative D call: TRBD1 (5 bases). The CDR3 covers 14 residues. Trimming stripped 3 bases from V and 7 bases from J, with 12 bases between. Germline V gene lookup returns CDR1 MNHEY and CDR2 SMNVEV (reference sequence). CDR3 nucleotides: TGTGCCAGCAGTTTTTTCGCCGGGGGTGAAAAACTGTTTTTT. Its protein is CASSFFAGGEKLFF.